A single sample gave rise to the 30 T cell receptor beta chains below, sequenced in a study of blood T cell repertoires in COVID-19. TCRdb keeps only in-frame clones here, not all; method: immunoSEQ multiplex PCR. The sample contains around 67,000 clones, about 81% of which appear only once. The sequenced sample was peripheral blood. These receptors came from a human donor in a cohort sampled during active COVID-19.

This clone was seen a single time. V usage is TRBV24-1 and J usage is TRBJ2-7; perhaps TRBD2 as D (5 bases). The CDR3 runs to 12 residues. Germline CDR1 KGHDR, CDR2 SFDVKD. V lost 4 bases, J lost 3 bases, and 6 bases lay in between. Here the CDR3 DNA reads TGTGCCACCAGTGACGCGGGCTACGAGCAGTACTTC. Translated, it gives CATSDAGYEQYF.

This sequence joins TRBV6-2 or TRBV6-3 and TRBJ2-1, with 9 bases identical to TRBD1. The CDR3 spans 17 residues. Per germline, CDR1 MNHEY and CDR2 SVGEGT. After removal of 2 bases from V and 3 bases from J, the junction contained 8 bases not matched to a gene. The CDR3, as DNA: TGTGCCAGCAGTTACCTACAGGGGGCAACGTTCTACAATGAGCAGTTCTTC. It codes for CASSYLQGATFYNEQFF.

The rearrangement joins TRBV18 to TRBJ2-3; TRBD2 aligns across 7 bases. Germline V lookup: CDR1 KGHSH, CDR2 LQKENI. With V trimmed by 2 bases and J by 3 bases, 8 bases remained unmatched. This CDR3 is built from 16 residues. The CDR3 loop reads CASSPEPGRGTDTQYF. Here the CDR3 DNA reads TGTGCCAGCTCACCAGAACCTGGGCGGGGGACAGATACGCAGTATTTT.

The chain is built from TRBV9 and TRBJ2-1; D perhaps matches TRBD2 (5 bases). The CDR3 length is 14 residues. Germline V gene sequence: CDR1 SGDLS, CDR2 YYNGEE. Between the trimmed V and J ends, which lost 0 bases and 6 bases, there was a span of 10 bases. CDR3 residues: CASSVAGSGNEQFF. The DNA for the CDR3 is TGTGCCAGCAGCGTAGCGGGGTCCGGCAATGAGCAGTTCTTC. Full variable domain (remainder filled in from reference TRBV9 and TRBJ2-1): DSGVTQTPKHLITATGQRVTLRCSPRSGDLSVYWYQQSLDQGLQFLIQYYNGEERAKGNILERFSAQQFPDLHSELNLSSLELGDSALYFCASSVAGSGNEQFFGPGTRLTVL.

V is TRBV19 and J is TRBJ2-5, with D uncertain. Germline assignment: CDR1 LNHDA and CDR2 SQIVND (reference sequence). This CDR3 comprises 13 residues. The germline V and J ends were trimmed by 4 bases and 1 base, with 7 bases remaining between them. DNA for the CDR3: TGTGCCAGTAGTAAGCCGGGCCAAGAGACCCAGTACTTC. Protein: CASSKPGQETQYF.

This chain uses TRBV6-5 with TRBJ2-7, with 8 positions matching TRBD2. Per the germline V gene, CDR1 is MNHEY and CDR2 is SVGAGI. The CDR3 consists of 13 residues. Trimming removed 6 bases from V and 5 bases from J; junction bases left unmatched: 6. CDR3: CASSGTRGHEQYF. The DNA for the CDR3 is TGTGCCAGCAGCGGGACTAGGGGCCACGAGCAGTACTTC.

The chain links TRBV27 to TRBJ2-7, with unresolved D. V lost 3 bases to trimming and J lost 2 bases, with 11 bases between them. Germline V CDR1 and CDR2: MNHEY, SMNVEV (reference sequence). The CDR3 length is 14 residues. CDR3 sequence (DNA): TGTGCCAGCAGTTTCGCAAGCCAGGCCTACGAGCAGTACTTC. It is translated as CASSFASQAYEQYF.

The chain is built from TRBV28 and TRBJ2-3; D is undetermined. The germline V and J ends were trimmed by 4 bases and 1 base, with 30 bases remaining between them. The CDR3 runs to 21 residues. CDR1 is MDHEN and CDR2 is SYDVKM in the germline V gene. The CDR3 here is CASSSFRFPPSPSTGTDTQYF. Here the CDR3 DNA reads TGTGCCAGCAGTTCCTTCAGGTTTCCCCCCTCGCCCTCTACTGGCACAGATACGCAGTATTTT.

V usage is TRBV5-4 and J usage is TRBJ1-1; D call uncertain. The CDR3 is 12 amino acids. The V gene lost 4 bases and the J gene lost 1 base, with 5 bases spanning the gap. The germline gives CDR1 SGHNT, CDR2 YYREEE (reference sequence). CDR3 nucleotide sequence: TGTGCCAGCAGCACACAGAACACTGAAGCTTTCTTT. Protein sequence: CASSTQNTEAFF.

The rearrangement uses TRBV6-7 and TRBJ1-5; D is unclear. TRBV6-7 is an ORF, with its function uncertain. The CDR3 is 14 residues long. Trimming took 2 bases from V and 6 from J, leaving 11 bases between them. The CDR3 here is CASSYPNSGQPQHF. The CDR3 DNA follows: TGTGCCAGCAGTTACCCCAATTCGGGTCAGCCCCAGCATTTT.

In this sample, this clone turned up a few times. The V and J genes are TRBV7-9 and TRBJ2-2; 12 nucleotides align to TRBD1. The germline gives CDR1 SEHNR, CDR2 FQNEAQ (reference sequence). The J segment lost 11 bases and the V segment lost 0 bases, leaving 7 bases of the junction unmatched. This CDR3 spans 16 amino acids. The CDR3: CASSLAGQGAGRELFF. The CDR3 DNA follows: TGTGCCAGCAGCTTAGCGGGACAGGGGGCAGGACGCGAGCTGTTTTTT.

Comments on this clone: A much larger clone sits a single nucleotide away, making a read error possible. The V gene is TRBV5-1, the J gene TRBJ2-2; 9 bases line up with TRBD2. Germline values: CDR1 SGHRS, CDR2 YFSETQ. This CDR3 is built from 14 residues. The V and J ends lost 5 bases and 1 base, in that order; junction bases with no gene match: 0. DNA for the CDR3: TGCGCCAGCAGGACTAGCGGGAACACCGGGGAGCTGTTTTTT. This sequence encodes CASRTSGNTGELFF.

The chain is built from TRBV30 and TRBJ1-2; 8 nucleotides match TRBD1. Germline V gene lookup returns CDR1 GTSNPN and CDR2 SVGIG (reference sequence). The CDR3 consists of 15 residues. V was clipped by 5 bases and J by 0 bases; unmatched bases: 8. CDR3 amino acids: CAWEQGVSANYGYTF. CDR3 nucleotides: TGTGCCTGGGAACAGGGGGTATCGGCTAACTATGGCTACACCTTC.

The V call is TRBV7-6, the J call TRBJ2-1; 7 nucleotides line up with TRBD2. J gave up 1 base and V 6 bases, and 6 bases lay outside the gene matches. Germline V gene lookup returns CDR1 SGHVS and CDR2 FNYEAQ. The length of the CDR3 is 15 residues. The CDR3 spells CASSAVGGSYNEQFF. CDR3 coding DNA: TGTGCCAGCAGTGCTGTGGGAGGGTCCTACAATGAGCAGTTCTTC.

This rearrangement joins TRBV19 to TRBJ2-1; D gene unclear. This CDR3 has 13 amino acids. The V and J ends lost 3 bases and 5 bases respectively, with 8 bases between them. Germline assignment: CDR1 LNHDA and CDR2 SQIVND (reference sequence). The CDR3 nucleotides are TGTGCCAGTAGTATCGTTTTAGACAATGAGCAGTTCTTC. This translates into CASSIVLDNEQFF. The variable domain in full, with the rest retrieved from reference TRBV19 and TRBJ2-1, is DGGITQSPKYLFRKEGQNVTLSCEQNLNHDAMYWYRQDPGQGLRLIYYSQIVNDFQKGDIAEGYSVSREKKESFPLTVTSAQKNPTAFYLCASSIVLDNEQFFGPGTRLTVL.

This chain links TRBV28 with TRBJ1-2, with TRBD1 matching 10 bases. The germline gives CDR1 MDHEN, CDR2 SYDVKM. V lost 6 bases and J lost 8; bases outside the gene matches: 12. There are 15 residues in the CDR3. This CDR3 reads CASSELKTGGHGYTF. In DNA, the CDR3 is TGTGCCAGCAGCGAACTGAAGACAGGGGGCCACGGCTACACCTTC.

This sequence joins TRBV6-6 and TRBJ1-5; 8 bases fit TRBD1. The CDR3 runs 15 residues. The V segment lost 6 bases and the J segment 6 bases; nucleotides outside the gene matches: 10. The germline V gene encodes CDR1 MNHNY and CDR2 SVGAGI (reference sequence). CDR3 in amino acids: CASRVGQGGGQPQHF. CDR3 sequence (DNA): TGTGCCAGCAGGGTAGGACAGGGCGGCGGTCAGCCCCAGCATTTT.

The chain has TRBV4-1 and TRBJ2-1; 9 bases agree with TRBD2. CDR3 length equals 14 residues. With V trimmed by 1 base and J by 6 bases, 1 base remained unmatched. Germline-derived CDR1 and CDR2 are MGHRA and YSYEKL. In nucleotides, the CDR3 is TGCGCCAGCAGCCAAGGCGGGAGGGCCAATGAGCAGTTCTTC. The encoded protein is CASSQGGRANEQFF.

This chain links TRBV2 with TRBJ1-3; possible D gene TRBD1, 6 bases. Germline V lookup: CDR1 SNHLY, CDR2 FYNNEI. The CDR3 is 14 residues long. Trimming took 6 bases from V and 2 from J, leaving 11 bases between them. CDR3 protein: CASREQGTGNTIYF. Written as DNA, the CDR3 is TGTGCCAGCAGGGAACAGGGAACTGGAAACACCATATATTTT.

This clone was picked up one time. The rearrangement links TRBV7-2 to TRBJ1-1, with 7 bases fitting TRBD1. The germline V gene encodes CDR1 SGHTA and CDR2 FQGNSA. J gave up 8 bases and V 4 bases, and 7 bases lay outside the gene matches. The CDR3 length is 13 residues. CDR3 bases: TGTGCCAGCAGCTCCTTTGGACAGGCCGAAGCTTTCTTT. Its translation: CASSSFGQAEAFF.

The chain employs TRBV6-5 and TRBJ2-2; TRBD1 agrees at 9 bases. CDR3 length: 14 residues. Germline lookup yields CDR1 MNHEY and CDR2 SVGAGI. Trimming at V came to 8 bases and at J to 5 bases, leaving 6 bases not matched to a gene. CDR3 nucleotide sequence: TGTGCCAGCTTGGGACAGGGAAATACCGGGGAGCTGTTTTTT. It yields the protein CASLGQGNTGELFF.

As to this clone: A read error may produce the germline difference seen at one junction end. J is TRBJ2-7 and V is TRBV7-2, with 10 bases fitting TRBD2. CDR1 and CDR2 from the germline V gene are SGHTA and FQGNSA. The CDR3 runs 15 residues. CDR3 residues: CASSLAGDASYEQYF. The CDR3 DNA is TGTGCCAGCAGCCTAGCGGGAGATGCCTCCTACGAGCAGTACTTC.

CDR3 nucleotides: TGTGCCAGTAGTAGGGGCTACAGGGAACTGAACACTGAAGCTTTCTTT. Amino acid sequence: CASSRGYRELNTEAFF. The V gene is TRBV19, the J gene TRBJ1-1, with D possibly TRBD1 on 6 matching bases. Trimming took 4 bases from V and 0 from J, leaving 15 bases between them. The CDR3 contains 16 residues. Germline V gives CDR1 LNHDA, CDR2 SQIVND (reference sequence). The full variable domain, with the rest looked up from reference TRBV19 and TRBJ1-1, is DGGITQSPKYLFRKEGQNVTLSCEQNLNHDAMYWYRQDPGQGLRLIYYSQIVNDFQKGDIAEGYSVSREKKESFPLTVTSAQKNPTAFYLCASSRGYRELNTEAFFGQGTRLTVV.

In regard to this clone: The sample contains more than one DNA sequence encoding this CDR3. The chain uses TRBV6-5 and TRBJ1-5; D is undetermined. V lost 0 bases, J lost 7 bases, and 13 bases lay in between. CDR3 length equals 15 residues. Germline-derived CDR1 and CDR2 are MNHEY and SVGAGI. The CDR3: CASSYSHLSGQPQHF. The DNA of the CDR3 is TGTGCCAGCAGTTACTCCCACCTGTCGGGACAGCCCCAGCATTTT.

The chain couples TRBV2 to TRBJ2-2, with 9 nucleotides matching TRBD1. The V gene's germline CDR1 is SNHLY and CDR2 FYNNEI. The CDR3 consists of 18 residues. V was clipped by 0 bases and J by 5 bases; unmatched bases: 10. CDR3 sequence (DNA): TGTGCCAGCAGTGAAGCGCTTTTAAGGACAGGGGAGACCGGGGAGCTGTTTTTT. Amino acids: CASSEALLRTGETGELFF.

This clone occurred once. The chain combines TRBV18 with TRBJ2-7, with D possibly TRBD1 on 5 matching bases. The ends were cut back, 2 bases at V and 2 bases at J, with 10 bases in the middle. The length of the CDR3 is 14 residues. CDR1 and CDR2 (germline): KGHSH, LQKENI. The CDR3 DNA reads as TGTGCCAGCTCACCAAGTAACAGGACCTACGAGCAGTACTTC. It is translated as CASSPSNRTYEQYF.

The chain recombines TRBV30 with TRBJ1-5, with D possibly matching TRBD1 (5 bases). The length of the CDR3 is 14 residues. The V end lost 1 base, the J end lost 4 bases, and 11 bases lay between the germline ends. Germline V gives CDR1 GTSNPN, CDR2 SVGIG (reference sequence). CDR3 sequence (DNA): TGTGCCTGGAGTGACCAGACAGTGAATCAGCCCCAGCATTTT. Its translation: CAWSDQTVNQPQHF.

The CDR3 loop is CASSLGVTGGATYEQYF. CDR3 nucleotide sequence: TGCGCCAGCAGCTTGGGAGTAACAGGGGGCGCGACCTACGAGCAGTACTTC. The genes are TRBV5-1 and TRBJ2-7; TRBD1 agrees at 9 bases. The CDR3 has 17 amino acids. Germline loops: CDR1 SGHRS, CDR2 YFSETQ. After removal of 0 bases from V and 2 bases from J, the junction contained 9 bases not matched to a gene.

The sample holds a few counts of this clone. As DNA, the CDR3 is TGCGCCAGCAGCCAAGTGGGCCCGGGGACTGGGGATGGCTACACCTTC. Encoded protein: CASSQVGPGTGDGYTF. The rearrangement links TRBV4-1 to TRBJ1-2, with D maybe TRBD1 (5 bases). V lost 1 base and J 6 bases, leaving 18 bases between the germline ends. The CDR3 length is 16 residues. Germline values: CDR1 MGHRA, CDR2 YSYEKL.

V is TRBV7-2 and J is TRBJ1-2; the match to TRBD1 covers 7 bases. CDR1 is SGHTA and CDR2 is FQGNSA in the germline V gene. The J segment lost 8 bases and the V segment lost 2 bases, leaving 14 bases of the junction unmatched. The CDR3 loop spans 16 amino acids. In DNA, the CDR3 is TGTGCCAGCAGCTTACAGCCCGGGCCTCAGGGGGTCGGCTACACCTTC. Encoded protein: CASSLQPGPQGVGYTF. Full variable domain (missing parts from reference TRBV7-2 and TRBJ1-2): GAGVSQSPSNKVTEKGKDVELRCDPISGHTALYWYRQSLGQGLEFLIYFQGNSAPDKSGLPSDRFSAERTGGSVSTLTIQRTQQEDSAVYLCASSLQPGPQGVGYTFGSGTRLTVV.